Shown below are 20 T cell receptor beta chains from a single sample sequenced in a study of blood T cell repertoires in COVID-19. The table came from immunoSEQ multiplex PCR; TCRdb's copy has only in-frame clones and leaves some out. The data show around 56,000 clones, 80% to 90% seen once. The sequenced material came from peripheral blood. These receptors were obtained from a human donor in a cohort sampled during active COVID-19.

J is TRBJ2-1 and V is TRBV29-1; 7 bases match TRBD1. The V segment lost 3 bases and the J segment 3 bases; nucleotides outside the gene matches: 14. The CDR3 runs to 17 residues. Germline V gene sequence: CDR1 SQVTM, CDR2 ANQGSEA. Here the CDR3 DNA reads TGCAGCGTTGAGGGTAAGGTAGGGGACAGCAACTACAATGAGCAGTTCTTC. This sequence encodes CSVEGKVGDSNYNEQFF.

This chain joins TRBV7-9 and TRBJ2-5, with D hard to call. This CDR3 is 15 amino acids long. Germline V gene lookup returns CDR1 SEHNR and CDR2 FQNEAQ (reference sequence). V dropped 4 bases and J dropped 0 bases, with 12 bases sitting between them. In DNA, the CDR3 is TGTGCCAGCAGCTCAAATCGACAAAACCAAGAGACCCAGTACTTC. This codes for CASSSNRQNQETQYF.

The CDR3 coding sequence is TGTGCCAGCAGCCAAGGGGCTCGGGAGACCCAGTACTTC. This codes for CASSQGARETQYF. The chain links TRBV2 to TRBJ2-5; possible D gene TRBD1, 5 bases. CDR1 and CDR2 (germline): SNHLY, FYNNEI. The CDR3 sequence is 13 residues long. Between the trimmed V and J ends, which lost 6 bases and 5 bases, there was a span of 13 bases.

The DNA for the CDR3 is TGTGCCAGCAGCACGAGAACCGGGACATCGAACACCGGGGAGCTGTTTTTT. As protein: CASSTRTGTSNTGELFF. This chain connects TRBV7-8 to TRBJ2-2; perhaps TRBD1 as D (6 bases). Germline CDR1 SGHVS, CDR2 FQNEAQ. The CDR3 totals 17 residues. V lost 5 bases, J lost 0 bases, and 16 bases lay in between.

The rearrangement links TRBV9 to TRBJ2-7, with D possibly being TRBD2 (5 bases). The V gene's germline CDR1 is SGDLS and CDR2 YYNGEE. The CDR3 has 15 amino acids. Trimming shortened V by 0 bases and J by 3 bases, and 13 bases separated the two germline ends. The CDR3 loop reads CASSVAGRTCYEQYF. The CDR3 DNA follows: TGTGCCAGCAGCGTAGCAGGTCGGACTTGCTACGAGCAGTACTTC.

The genes are TRBV12-3 or TRBV12-4 and TRBJ2-5; a possible D gene is TRBD2 (6 bases). The CDR3 runs 13 residues. Deletions cut 5 bases from V and 0 bases from J, with 7 bases between. The CDR3 loop reads CASSRDYQETQYF. Here the CDR3 DNA reads TGTGCCAGCAGTAGGGACTACCAAGAGACCCAGTACTTC.

The chain is built from TRBV12-5 and TRBJ2-1; 9 bases are shared with TRBD1. J was trimmed by 6 bases and V by 6 bases; bases with no gene match: 3. Germline V lookup: CDR1 LGHNT, CDR2 FRNRAP. The CDR3 runs 13 residues. CDR3 loop: CASGPDRGNEQFF. The CDR3 coding sequence is TGTGCTAGTGGCCCGGACAGGGGCAATGAGCAGTTCTTC.

The chain links TRBV28 to TRBJ1-2; 9 nucleotides agree with TRBD1. Looked up from germline, CDR1 is MDHEN and CDR2 is SYDVKM. The trim removed 3 bases at V and 7 bases at J, leaving 3 bases unmatched. This CDR3 has 13 amino acids. In DNA, the CDR3 is TGTGCCAGCAGTTTGGGACAGGGTAGTGGCTACACCTTC. As protein: CASSLGQGSGYTF.

V and J are TRBV5-1 and TRBJ2-3, with D tentatively TRBD2 (6 bases). The germline V gene has CDR1 SGHRS and CDR2 YFSETQ. The CDR3 totals 16 residues. The V end was cut by 3 bases, the J end by 1 base, with 15 bases between. The CDR3 is CASSSHRDFRTDTQYF. The DNA of the CDR3 is TGCGCCAGCAGCTCCCACCGGGACTTCCGCACAGATACGCAGTATTTT.

This clone has just a few counts. This chain links TRBV7-9 with TRBJ1-2; D is unclear. Per germline, CDR1 SEHNR and CDR2 FQNEAQ (reference sequence). The CDR3 runs 16 residues. The ends were cut back, 4 bases at V and 1 base at J, with 16 bases in the middle. CDR3 bases: TGTGCCAGCAGCTCTAGCCGGGCAGACATTAACTATGGCTACACCTTC. Its protein product is CASSSSRADINYGYTF.

V gene TRBV12-3 or TRBV12-4 combines with J gene TRBJ1-6; 7 nucleotides agree with TRBD1. The length of the CDR3 is 13 residues. V was pared by 5 bases and J by 8 bases, with 3 bases of the junction left unmatched. The CDR3 DNA reads TGTGCCAGCAGTCTCACAGGGGATTCACCCCTCCACTTT. Translated, it gives CASSLTGDSPLHF.

The chain employs TRBV19 and TRBJ2-3; unclear D gene. The V gene's germline CDR1 is LNHDA and CDR2 SQIVND (reference sequence). The CDR3 loop spans 14 amino acids. V shed 4 bases and J shed 9 bases, with 17 bases lying between them. The CDR3 protein is CASSRRSLEITQYF. CDR3 nucleotides: TGTGCCAGTAGTAGGAGAAGCCTTGAGATCACGCAGTATTTT.

This chain links TRBV30 with TRBJ1-1; D gene ambiguous. Per the germline V gene, CDR1 is GTSNPN and CDR2 is SVGIG (reference sequence). This CDR3 is 13 amino acids long. The V and J ends lost 0 bases and 1 base respectively, with 6 bases between them. DNA of the CDR3: TGTGCCTGGAGTGTGCGAGAGAACACTGAAGCTTTCTTT. Translating gives CAWSVRENTEAFF.

The chain combines TRBV7-9 with TRBJ2-7, with 7 nucleotides matching TRBD1. Germline CDR1 and CDR2: SEHNR and FQNEAQ (reference sequence). The CDR3 extends over 14 amino acids. The V segment lost 3 bases and the J segment 0 bases; nucleotides outside the gene matches: 2. CDR3 protein: CASSFDRVSYEQYF. The CDR3 DNA reads TGTGCCAGCAGCTTTGACAGGGTCTCCTACGAGCAGTACTTC.

The V and J genes are TRBV6-2 or TRBV6-3 and TRBJ1-1; no definite D call. The CDR3 loop spans 16 amino acids. Between the trimmed V and J ends, which lost 2 bases and 3 bases, there was a span of 16 bases. CDR1 is MNHEY, CDR2 SVGEGT, per germline. CDR3 in amino acids: CASSYPPGGLDTEAFF. DNA of the CDR3: TGTGCCAGCAGTTACCCCCCCGGCGGTTTGGACACTGAAGCTTTCTTT.

The chain recombines TRBV6-5 with TRBJ2-5, with 8 nucleotides matching TRBD1. Per the germline V gene, CDR1 is MNHEY and CDR2 is SVGAGI. This CDR3 is 13 amino acids long. Trimming removed 7 bases from V and 3 bases from J; junction bases left unmatched: 4. CDR3 coding DNA: TGTGCCAGCACCAAACAGGGGGAAGAGACCCAGTACTTC. Residues: CASTKQGEETQYF.

This sequence joins TRBV10-2 and TRBJ2-7; no clear D gene. The V end was cut by 4 bases, the J end by 4 bases, with 5 bases between. There are 11 residues in the CDR3. Germline assignment: CDR1 WSHSY and CDR2 SAAADI. CDR3 sequence: CASSAEYEQYF. The CDR3 coding sequence is TGCGCCAGCAGTGCCGAGTACGAGCAGTACTTC.

The chain combines TRBV4-1 with TRBJ2-2, with 13 bases identical to TRBD2. The CDR3 totals 17 residues. The trim removed 4 bases at V and 3 bases at J, leaving 5 bases unmatched. From germline, CDR1 is MGHRA and CDR2 YSYEKL. The CDR3 DNA reads TGCGCCAGCAGCCCCGAACTAGCGGGGGGGCACACCGGGGAGCTGTTTTTT. Translated: CASSPELAGGHTGELFF.

The chain is built from TRBV6-5 and TRBJ2-1; 13 bases fit TRBD2. This CDR3 contains 15 residues. Trimming removed 3 bases from V and 10 bases from J; junction bases left unmatched: 6. Per germline, CDR1 MNHEY and CDR2 SVGAGI. CDR3 in DNA: TGTGCCAGCAGTTATGGACTAGCGGGGGTAGGGGAGCAGTTCTTC. Its translation is CASSYGLAGVGEQFF.

This clone was found once. The genes are TRBV4-1 and TRBJ2-3; a weak D match, TRBD2 (7 bases). The CDR3 totals 19 residues. Germline V gene data show CDR1 as MGHRA and CDR2 as YSYEKL. V was shortened by 1 base and J by 4 bases, with 24 bases between the two germline ends. The CDR3 sequence is CASSQGWGGQFTGADTQYF. In nucleotides, the CDR3 is TGCGCCAGCAGCCAAGGGTGGGGGGGCCAGTTTACAGGAGCAGATACGCAGTATTTT.